The text below deals with one T cell receptor (beta chain). This clonotype was detected a few times. Its specific antigen is unknown. No qualities accompany the bases; no much larger clone lies one base away. These data come from a study of CD8 T cells in ankylosing spondylitis (dated by TCRdb to the late 2010s). Study-level background: To find TCR variants linked to disease, the study profiled T cell receptor beta repertoires in ankylosing spondylitis patients and healthy donors. The full study cohort was made up of 25 ankylosing spondylitis patients and roughly 100 healthy donors. Peripheral blood was sampled, and synovial fluid was also collected from ankylosing spondylitis patients. Study-level results and caveats: Some TCR beta motif variants had previously been reported in synovial fluid and blood of reactive arthritis patients, which suggested common disease-initiation mechanisms. Significant enrichment of the disease-linked clones was reported in matched synovial fluid samples from ankylosing spondylitis patients. A CD8+ phenotype was shown by the disease-linked clones, which were found at relatively low frequencies in peripheral blood. A TCR beta motif made up of about eight highly homologous amino acid variants appeared to be characteristic of blood from ankylosing spondylitis patients.

TCRdb shows the sequencer as Illumina HiSeq 2500. Quantitative 5'-RACE with molecular barcodes was used to prepare TCR beta libraries. The authors' pipeline ran thus. Disease-linked TCR variants were identified with a new computational method built on a probabilistic model of VDJ rearrangement. The public reads were reprocessed in TCRdb via fastp at Q25 and MiXCR, keeping in-frame beta chains. Here each entry gathers all rows of one CDR3 protein and keeps the most common genes and DNA. TCRdb's processing, not the authors' own work, is the source of the V and J calls. Present in this sample are roughly 180,000 distinct CDR3 sequences, approximately 9.9% of which were seen just once. The ten largest clones add up to over 12% of the sample. Deletion took 3 bases off V and 0 bases off J, with a span of 10 bases between the germline ends. From the germline V gene, CDR1 is SQVTM and CDR2 is ANQGSEA. From the cysteine up to the phenylalanine, the CDR3 has a length of 14 residues. The DNA shown is the 42-base CDR3, in frame from base 1.

The specimen was blood, either unsorted or a sorted T cell fraction (not recorded which). This TCR derives from a female donor with ankylosing spondylitis or in good health (not recorded which). The chain joins TRBV29-1 to TRBJ2-3; the D gene remains uncertain. The CDR3 region: CSVDTLDSTDTQYF. The DNA is TGCAGCGTTGATACTTTGGACAGCACAGATACGCAGTATTTT.